Below, 9 T cell receptor beta chains from the same sample are listed, as sequenced in a study of OX40 agonist ivuxolimab in advanced cancers. TCRdb's table, derived via immunoSEQ multiplex PCR, lists solely in-frame clones and lacks some. The sample contains about 77,000 clones, less than 95% of which appear only once. The source material was CD4+ or CD8+ T cells sorted from blood, sampled in a trial of the OX40 agonist ivuxolimab. These receptors all stem from an adult with an advanced solid tumor such as melanoma, head and neck, liver or kidney cancer.

The rearrangement uses TRBV15 and TRBJ1-4; tentative D call: TRBD1 (6 bases). Germline CDR1 LNHNV, CDR2 YYDKDF (reference sequence). The CDR3 length is 18 residues. Trimming shortened V by 0 bases and J by 10 bases, and 24 bases separated the two germline ends. As DNA, the CDR3 is TGTGCCACCAGCAGAGACACAGGGACAAAGGGGAATCTTGCAAAACTGTTTTTT. Residues: CATSRDTGTKGNLAKLFF.

This rearrangement joins TRBV11-2 to TRBJ2-7; no clear D. This CDR3 spans 11 amino acids. The germline CDR1 and CDR2 sequences are SGHAT and FQNNGV. The V gene lost 0 bases and the J gene lost 6 bases, with 3 bases spanning the gap. The CDR3 sequence is CASSLDGEQYF. The DNA for the CDR3 is TGTGCCAGCAGCTTAGATGGCGAGCAGTACTTC.

The V gene is TRBV18, the J gene TRBJ2-3; maybe TRBD2 (5 bases). Germline V gene lookup returns CDR1 KGHSH and CDR2 LQKENI. The CDR3 sequence is 12 residues long. The germline V and J ends were trimmed by 3 bases and 4 bases, with 5 bases remaining between them. CDR3 protein: CASSPGADTQYF. The DNA of the CDR3 is TGTGCCAGCTCACCGGGAGCAGATACGCAGTATTTT.

The gene calls are TRBV19 and TRBJ2-6; D is possibly TRBD1 or TRBD2 (5 bases each). This CDR3 is 16 amino acids long. V was shortened by 5 bases and J by 2 bases, with 13 bases between the two germline ends. Germline-derived CDR1 and CDR2 are LNHDA and SQIVND (reference sequence). The CDR3 is CASSAAPGPGANVLTF. CDR3 nucleotides: TGTGCCAGTAGTGCAGCACCGGGACCTGGGGCCAACGTCCTGACTTTC.

The rearrangement links TRBV7-2 to TRBJ2-7; D might be TRBD2 (6 bases). This CDR3 has 15 residues. Germline values: CDR1 SGHTA, CDR2 FQGNSA. V was shortened by 7 bases and J by 2 bases, with 18 bases between the two germline ends. CDR3 sequence reads: CASTPAGGLPYEQYF. The CDR3, as DNA: TGTGCCAGCACTCCAGCGGGCGGGCTCCCCTACGAGCAGTACTTC.

V gene TRBV10-1 combines with J gene TRBJ1-1; D is unresolved. CDR3 size: 16 residues. Germline V CDR1 and CDR2: WNHNN, SYGVQD (reference sequence). V dropped 4 bases and J dropped 4 bases, with 19 bases sitting between them. In DNA form, the CDR3 reads TGCGCCAGCAGTGGTCCTCCGGGAGCTTCGAGCACTGAAGCTTTCTTT. Its protein product is CASSGPPGASSTEAFF.

V gene TRBV5-1 combines with J gene TRBJ2-1, with D maybe TRBD1 (7 bases). Germline values: CDR1 SGHRS, CDR2 YFSETQ. This CDR3 is 16 amino acids long. The ends were cut back, 4 bases at V and 3 bases at J, with 17 bases in the middle. In DNA, the CDR3 is TGCGCCAGCAGCCCCAGGGGGGCGGGACTCTACAATGAGCAGTTCTTC. Its protein product is CASSPRGAGLYNEQFF.

The rearrangement joins TRBV9 to TRBJ2-5, with TRBD1 matching over 9 bases. V shed 0 bases, J shed 7 bases, and the junction held 10 bases outside the gene matches. The germline CDR1 and CDR2 sequences are SGDLS and YYNGEE. The CDR3 runs 16 residues. The CDR3 nucleotides are TGTGCCAGCAGCGTAGGAGAGGGACAGGGCTTCGGGACCCAGTACTTC. Translated: CASSVGEGQGFGTQYF.

This clone was counted a few times. The V call is TRBV6-6, the J call TRBJ1-2, with D possibly matching TRBD1 (5 bases). CDR3 size: 14 residues. Germline CDR1 MNHNY, CDR2 SVGAGI (reference sequence). Trimming removed 7 bases from V and 4 bases from J, with 16 bases in between. CDR3 sequence (DNA): TGTGCCAGCAACGCTGCCGGGGGAGCCTATGGCTACACCTTC. Its protein is CASNAAGGAYGYTF.